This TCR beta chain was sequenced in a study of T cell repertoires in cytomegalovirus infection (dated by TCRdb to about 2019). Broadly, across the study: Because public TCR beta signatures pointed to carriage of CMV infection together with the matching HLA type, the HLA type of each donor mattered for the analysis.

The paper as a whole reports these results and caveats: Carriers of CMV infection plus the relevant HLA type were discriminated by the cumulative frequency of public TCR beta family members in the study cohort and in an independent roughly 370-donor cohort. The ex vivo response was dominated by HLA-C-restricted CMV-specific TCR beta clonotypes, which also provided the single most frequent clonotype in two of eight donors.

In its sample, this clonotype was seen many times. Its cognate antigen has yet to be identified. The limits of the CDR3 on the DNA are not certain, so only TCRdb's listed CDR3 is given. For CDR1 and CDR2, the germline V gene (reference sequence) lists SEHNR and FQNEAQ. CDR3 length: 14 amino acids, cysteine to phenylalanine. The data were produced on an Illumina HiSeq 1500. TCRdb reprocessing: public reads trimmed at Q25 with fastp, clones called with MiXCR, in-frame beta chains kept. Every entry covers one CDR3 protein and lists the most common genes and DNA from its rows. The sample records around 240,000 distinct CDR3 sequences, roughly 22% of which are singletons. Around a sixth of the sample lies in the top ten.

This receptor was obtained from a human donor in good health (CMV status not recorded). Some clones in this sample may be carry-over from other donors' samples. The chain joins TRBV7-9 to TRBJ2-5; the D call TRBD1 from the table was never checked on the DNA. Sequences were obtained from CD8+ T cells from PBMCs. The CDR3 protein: CASTSDSFQETQYF.